The present T cell receptor beta chain was sequenced within a study of OX40 agonist ivuxolimab in advanced cancers. Study-level background: People who had prior anti-PD-1, anti-PD-L1 or anti-CTLA-4 therapy could take part, and roughly 44% had some.

This table comes from immunoSEQ multiplex PCR, and its TCRdb copy is limited to in-frame clones, with some not included. The data contain about 90,000 clones, around 89% of them singletons. This CDR3 region has 15 residues. V lost 0 bases and J lost 3, with 13 bases in between. Germline CDR1 SGDLS, CDR2 YYNGEE. This chain uses TRBV9 with TRBJ2-7; a weak D match, TRBD2 (6 bases). Sequenced material: CD4+ or CD8+ T cells sorted from blood, taken in a trial of the OX40 agonist ivuxolimab. This receptor was identified in an adult with an advanced solid tumor such as melanoma, head and neck, liver or kidney cancer. CDR3 protein: CASSVEEGSVYEQYF. CDR3 in DNA: TGTGCCAGCAGCGTAGAGGAGGGATCTGTCTACGAGCAGTACTTC.